This T cell receptor beta chain was sequenced for a study of blood T cell repertoires in COVID-19 (dated by TCRdb to about 2020). With respect to the entire study: The collaborator samples originated in the United States, Italy and Spain and spanned the acute and convalescent phases of COVID-19. Sample metadata almost always included a de-identified subject ID, COVID-19 status, age in years and sex. The prospective study material was composed of cDNA or gDNA derived from T cells, B-cell-depleted T cells, or PBMCs. Where available, HLA class I and class II types were taken from metadata supplied by the sample provider and were not determined by assay-based typing. The repertoires were made available in a free public database intended to serve as a resource for research on the immune response to SARS-CoV-2. Deeply sampled blood TCRbeta repertoires from subjects exposed to, actively infected with, or recovered from COVID-19 were included in the dataset. The samples were drawn from the first 160 participants of the ongoing ImmuneRACE study and from 950 to 1,500 subjects provided by 6 global collaborators.

The CDR3 starts with the cysteine, ends with the phenylalanine, and has 16 residues. Of all the DNA, just the CDR3 is kept, 48 bases in frame from base 1. For this chain, trimming is 1 base at the V end and 6 bases at the J end, and the number of junction bases without a gene match is 5. The germline V gene specifies SGDLS as CDR1 and YYNGEE as CDR2. TCRbeta CDR3 regions were amplified from genomic DNA by means of the immunoSEQ Assay, a bias-controlled multiplex PCR. In the paper's pipeline: The number of nucleated cells in each sample was estimated by amplification of reference gene primers within the assay. To quantify the absolute abundance of each unique TCRbeta CDR3 rearrangement, sequence reads were collapsed and filtered. For each sample, productive Simpson clonality was calculated by taking the square root of Simpson's diversity index across productive rearrangements. TCRdb re-hosts the immuneACCESS table, in-frame sequences only. Its copies lack some clones; in the studies checked, an unresolved V gene accounts for under half of them, and the cause for the rest is not known. Clone size and V and J calls were adopted from that table, with D and trimming inferred from the DNA. This sample lists approximately 100,000 clones; roughly four fifths were detected once. The biggest ten clones account for under 11% of the sample.

For this clone: The antigen it binds to is not known. Base qualities are not provided; no much larger clone lies one nucleotide away.

Results and caveats for the whole study, not just this receptor: Clinical and demographic metadata were provided uncurated, with the amount varying by source and participant.

Whole blood was collected in K2EDTA tubes by collaborating institutions according to the institutions' own protocols. For TCRbeta analysis, collaborators shipped samples as frozen whole blood, isolated PBMCs, or DNA extracted from either of those sample types. The sequence was collected from a human donor in a cohort sampled during active COVID-19. The V gene is TRBV9 and the J gene is TRBJ1-6; 9 central bases correspond to TRBD1. The specimen sequenced was peripheral blood. The base sequence is TGTGCCAGCAGCGTAAGGGGGACAGGGACTAATTCACCCCTCCACTTT. The encoded protein is CASSVRGTGTNSPLHF. Joined to the reference TRBV9 and TRBJ1-6 proteins, this CDR3 gives the full variable domain: DSGVTQTPKHLITATGQRVTLRCSPRSGDLSVYWYQQSLDQGLQFLIQYYNGEERAKGNILERFSAQQFPDLHSELNLSSLELGDSALYFCASSVRGTGTNSPLHFGNGTRLTVT.